This TCR beta chain was sequenced during a study of shared clonotypes between healthy human individuals (dated by TCRdb to the early 2020s). Broadly, across the study: Three men and a couple of women, aged 18 to 49 years, made up the cohort. Per donor, leukapheresis produced somewhere between about 0.94 and 9.5 billion PBMCs. To increase sequencing depth and limit assay-specific biases, different laboratories used diverse techniques to prepare libraries and sequence TCR repertoires. The study deeply sequenced blood TCR repertoires of about five healthy adults to estimate repertoire size and the extent of clonotype sharing between individuals. Per donor, three plates each were used for CD4 naive and CD4 memory, two for CD8 naive, and one for CD8 memory. The paper as a whole reports these results and caveats: Sampling was limited to blood, and TCR repertoires in tissue likely differ from TCR repertoires in blood. Even with the large sequencing depth, rarefaction of the sorted-subset datasets indicated that sequencing was incomplete. About 5% of naive CD4, 3.5% of naive CD8, 2.3% of memory CD4, and approximately 0.39% of memory CD8 clonotypes were shared across several donors. Compared with non-shared clonotypes, the clonotypes found in all four sorted-subset donors had higher generation probabilities. Based on pairwise subsampling, the degree of clonotype sharing among donors was expected to be affected by sequencing depth. Naive subsets generally had larger estimated clonotype richness than memory subsets. The genetic and exposure-history diversity represented was limited by the small number of donors.

As concerns this clone: Its antigen is not yet known. No much larger clone is present one base from it, and per-base qualities are unavailable.

From a lookup of the germline V gene, CDR1 and CDR2 are SGHAT and FQNNGV. The CDR3 covers 15 residues, taking in both the cysteine and the phenylalanine. Only CDR3 DNA is held: 45 bases, read in frame from base 1. A distance of 10 bases separates the germline ends of V and J, which lose 1 base and 3 bases respectively. CD8 naive samples consisted of CD45RO-negative cells that were positively selected for CCR7, yielding a CD45RA+CCR7+ population without TemRA cells. The donors were healthy, HIV-negative adults with no recently reported acute infections or vaccinations. Only Caucasian adults living in Nashville, Tennessee, USA were represented among the donors. Blood was obtained by leukapheresis, after which PBMCs were separated by Ficoll-Histopaque density gradient centrifugation and cryopreserved in liquid nitrogen vapor phase. Purity and quantity of every magnetically sorted T cell population were checked by analytical flow cytometry. Genomic DNA was isolated from each sorted fraction and quantified by UV absorbance on a Nanodrop 2000c.

TCR CDR3 regions were amplified from genomic DNA by multiplex PCR using the deep immunoSEQ assay. Genomic DNA extracted from each cell subset was distributed evenly over all wells of several immunoSEQ 96-well plates, and each plate served as one replicate. For sorted subsets, roughly 200 ng of genomic DNA, equivalent to 25,000 to 35,000 T cell genomes, went into each replicate PCR. Purified libraries were measured with a Qubit 3.0 fluorometer, size-checked on a Bioanalyzer 2100, and measured again with the KAPA Library Quantification kit. Each immunoSEQ 96-well plate was sequenced on its own single-read 150-cycle Illumina NextSeq 550 flow cell. The study's own analysis went as follows. Because the immunoSEQ output included only junctional sequences and no quality scores, the filtering could not be the same as the filtering used for full-length reads. To assign V/J genes and CDR3, sequences were annotated against IMGT germline references using PyIR, a Python wrapper for IgBLAST v1.9. Any read was removed if the V/J assignment was weak (E-value above 1e-6), the CDR3 was missing, or the read contained stop codons, out-of-frame junctions, or ambiguous translated residues. V3J clonotypes were defined by identical inferred V gene, J gene, and CDR3 amino acid sequence. Percentage overlap between repertoires was computed as shared unique clonotypes divided by the size of the smaller repertoire. Richness of each repertoire was evaluated using RTK rarefaction, the Chao1 estimator, and Recon v2.1 estimates of unobserved clonotypes. Generation probabilities were computed with OLGA for all TCRbeta clonotypes obtained by the gDNA method from several donors. The table was pulled from immuneACCESS by TCRdb, which kept in-frame rearrangements only. Such tables lose some clones; where checked, under half of the loss comes from unresolved V genes, and the rest has no known cause. That table furnishes V, J and clone size, whereas the DNA furnished D and trimming. The sample table shows around 1,900,000 clones, and 85% to 95% are seen once. Less than 2% of the sample is in the top ten clones.

This chain is built from TRBV11-2 and TRBJ1-3; matching of 6 bases hints at TRBD1 as the D gene. Sequenced: naive CD8+ T cells from PBMCs. Reading the label with the study, this specimen's cell subset or site is: CD45RA+CCR7+. The TCR originated in a man younger than 35 in good health. Some clones in this sample may be carry-over from other donors' samples. The bases read TGTGCCAGCAGCTTAGGATCAGGGGTTGGAAACACCATATATTTT. It is translated as CASSLGSGVGNTIYF.